Below are 27 T cell receptor beta chains sequenced from a single sample in a study of T cells in Graves' hyperthyroidism and ophthalmopathy. Amplified TCR beta CDR3 regions came from RNA transcripts. With the HTBI primer set, the TCR CDR3 went through a first round of RT-PCR. Via MiXCR, TCRdb re-called the multiplex PCR reads, giving one row per CDR3 protein. The sample includes around 490,000 distinct CDR3 sequences, 15% to 20% seen only once; the top ten take 47%. The specimen was blood. The receptors come from a middle-aged man with Graves' ophthalmopathy.

The chain employs TRBV7-8 and TRBJ1-5, with D unresolved. The V end lost 1 base, the J end lost 4 bases, and 11 bases lay between the germline ends. The CDR3 consists of 15 residues. Looked up from germline, CDR1 is SGHVS and CDR2 is FQNEAQ. CDR3 region: CASSLEGYNNQPQHF. Here the CDR3 DNA reads TGTGCCAGCAGCTTAGAAGGGTATAATAATCAGCCCCAGCATTTT.

A few counts support this clonotype. The V gene is TRBV7-6, the J gene TRBJ1-4; possibly TRBD1 for D (5 bases). CDR1 and CDR2 from the germline V gene are SGHVS and FNYEAQ. The CDR3 is 14 residues long. V was shortened by 4 bases and J by 6 bases, with 12 bases between the two germline ends. This CDR3 reads CASSSGGGDEKLFF. CDR3 bases: TGTGCCAGCAGCTCGGGGGGGGGGGATGAAAAACTGTTTTTT. The full variable domain, its missing parts supplied by reference TRBV7-6 and TRBJ1-4, is GAGVSQSPRYKVTKRGQDVALRCDPISGHVSLYWYRQALGQGPEFLTYFNYEAQQDKSGLPNDRFSAERPEGSISTLTIQRTEQRDSAMYRCASSSGGGDEKLFFGSGTQLSVL.

This clonotype was recorded a few times. This chain links TRBV7-8 with TRBJ2-1; 11 positions agree with TRBD2. This CDR3 is 17 amino acids long. V lost 5 bases to trimming and J lost 5 bases; unmatched junction nucleotides: 11. Germline V gene lookup returns CDR1 SGHVS and CDR2 FQNEAQ. CDR3 region: CASSIRGGLAAHNEQFF. CDR3 DNA: TGTGCCAGCAGCATTAGGGGGGGACTAGCGGCCCACAATGAGCAGTTCTTC. The full variable domain, with the rest looked up from reference TRBV7-8 and TRBJ2-1, is GAGVSQSPRYKVAKRGQDVALRCDPISGHVSLFWYQQALGQGPEFLTYFQNEAQLDKSGLPSDRFFAERPEGSVSTLKIQRTQQEDSAVYLCASSIRGGLAAHNEQFFGPGTRLTVL.

The rearrangement joins TRBV7-8 to TRBJ2-3; 12 nucleotides agree with TRBD2. The CDR3 has 18 amino acids. From germline, CDR1 is SGHVS and CDR2 FQNEAQ. After removal of 2 bases from V and 2 bases from J, the junction contained 8 bases not matched to a gene. CDR3 in amino acids: CASSLTSGGSLNTDTQYF. CDR3 sequence (DNA): TGTGCCAGCAGCTTAACTAGCGGGGGGAGCCTTAACACAGATACGCAGTATTTT.

This clonotype came up many times. The chain joins TRBV10-1 to TRBJ2-1; 9 nucleotides line up with TRBD1. The junction had 0 bases not matched to a gene; V was cut back by 1 base and J by 5 bases. CDR1 is WNHNN, CDR2 SYGVQD, per germline (reference sequence). The CDR3 extends over 14 amino acids. The CDR3 protein is CASSEYRGHNEQFF. In nucleotides, the CDR3 is TGCGCCAGCAGTGAGTACAGGGGGCACAATGAGCAGTTCTTC.

This chain joins TRBV19 and TRBJ1-1; TRBD1 might be the D (5 bases). The CDR3 consists of 13 residues. With 2 bases removed from V and 8 bases from J, the gap between germline ends came to 12 bases. Germline values: CDR1 LNHDA, CDR2 SQIVND (reference sequence). Here the CDR3 reads CASSITTVSEAFF. The CDR3 bases are TGTGCCAGTAGTATAACGACAGTATCGGAAGCTTTCTTT.

In this sample, this clonotype turned up a few times. The rearrangement uses TRBV9 and TRBJ2-7, with D possibly being TRBD2 (5 bases). CDR1 is SGDLS and CDR2 is YYNGEE in the germline V gene. Trimming cost V 0 bases and J 5 bases, with 15 bases left between them. The CDR3 spans 15 residues. The CDR3 is CASSVASAFGDEQYF. The CDR3 DNA reads as TGTGCCAGCAGCGTAGCCTCAGCTTTCGGGGACGAGCAGTACTTC.

The table lists this clonotype with many counts. CDR3 bases: TGCAGCGTGTCGGTTGGCGGGAGCGCCCACGAGCAGTACTTC. As protein: CSVSVGGSAHEQYF. V usage is TRBV29-1 and J usage is TRBJ2-7, with TRBD2 identical over 7 bases. The V and J ends lost 6 bases and 5 bases, in that order; junction bases with no gene match: 13. The germline CDR1 and CDR2 sequences are SQVTM and ANQGSEA. This CDR3 contains 14 residues.

The CDR3 coding sequence is TGCAGTGCTAGCCTTGGACAGAACCTAGCCAAAAACATTCAGTACTTC. Encoded protein: CSASLGQNLAKNIQYF. J is TRBJ2-4 and V is TRBV20-1; TRBD1 is a possible D gene (6 bases). The CDR3 runs 16 residues. From germline, CDR1 is DFQATT and CDR2 SNEGSKA (reference sequence). V lost 3 bases and J 0 bases, leaving 15 bases between the germline ends.

This sequence joins TRBV4-1 and TRBJ2-1, with a possible D match to TRBD1 (6 bases). CDR1 and CDR2 from the germline V gene are MGHRA and YSYEKL. CDR3 size: 17 residues. V dropped 2 bases and J dropped 2 bases, with 16 bases sitting between them. As DNA, the CDR3 is TGCGCCAGCAGCCAAAGCTTCCTCGGGGACACCTACAATGAGCAGTTCTTC. It yields the protein CASSQSFLGDTYNEQFF.

This clonotype came up many times. The chain is built from TRBV7-8 and TRBJ2-7, with TRBD1 as a possible D gene (6 bases). CDR3 length: 14 amino acids. Germline V gene data show CDR1 as SGHVS and CDR2 as FQNEAQ. The V and J ends lost 3 bases and 2 bases respectively, with 11 bases between them. This CDR3 is CASSFRQDPYEQYF. As DNA, the CDR3 is TGTGCCAGCAGCTTTCGACAGGACCCCTACGAGCAGTACTTC.

The table lists this clonotype with a few counts. The chain combines TRBV5-1 with TRBJ2-7; 8 bases fit TRBD2. Unmatched junction bases numbered 11, after V lost 4 bases and J lost 5 bases. Germline values: CDR1 SGHRS, CDR2 YFSETQ. CDR3 length equals 15 residues. The CDR3 protein is CASSGGRGGLNEQYF. CDR3 DNA: TGCGCCAGCAGCGGGGGACGGGGGGGCCTTAACGAGCAGTACTTC. Drawing the rest from reference TRBV5-1 and TRBJ2-7, the complete variable domain is KAGVTQTPRYLIKTRGQQVTLSCSPISGHRSVSWYQQTPGQGLQFLFEYFSETQRNKGNFPGRFSGRQFSNSRSEMNVSTLELGDSALYLCASSGGRGGLNEQYFGPGTRLTVT.

This clonotype was detected only a few times. The V gene is TRBV7-9, the J gene TRBJ1-5; D might be TRBD1 (6 bases). The V end lost 10 bases, the J end lost 6 bases, and 16 bases lay between the germline ends. CDR3 size: 13 residues. Germline CDR1 is SEHNR and CDR2 is FQNEAQ (reference sequence). CDR3 in amino acids: CATTLGAGQPQHF. The CDR3 coding sequence is TGTGCCACAACTTTGGGGGCAGGTCAGCCCCAGCATTTT.

This clonotype was seen once. The J gene is TRBJ1-2, the V gene TRBV29-1; tentative D call: TRBD1 (6 bases). Per the germline V gene, CDR1 is SQVTM and CDR2 is ANQGSEA. The CDR3 contains 14 residues. With 6 bases removed from V and 6 bases from J, the gap between germline ends came to 20 bases. The CDR3 DNA reads as TGCAGCGTACCCGGAGGGACATCATATGATGGCTACACCTTC. This encodes CSVPGGTSYDGYTF.

CDR3 region: CASSTTGDVGNIQYF. The DNA of the CDR3 is TGTGCCAGCAGCACTACAGGGGATGTGGGAAACATTCAGTACTTC. The genes are TRBV11-2 and TRBJ2-4; 7 bases line up with TRBD1. Trimming at V came to 5 bases and at J to 6 bases, leaving 10 bases not matched to a gene. The CDR3 has 15 residues. The germline gives CDR1 SGHAT, CDR2 FQNNGV.

This clonotype showed up many times. This sequence joins TRBV12-3 or TRBV12-4 and TRBJ1-2; D not resolved. V was clipped by 8 bases and J by 7 bases, with 17 bases between them. This CDR3 is built from 13 residues. CDR3 region: CASGRRALGGYTF. CDR3 DNA sequence: TGTGCCAGCGGCCGAAGGGCTTTGGGTGGCTACACCTTC.

This clonotype was recorded many times. The J gene is TRBJ2-6, the V gene TRBV12-3 or TRBV12-4; 14 bases are a match to TRBD2. This CDR3 comprises 17 residues. With V trimmed by 3 bases and J by 3 bases, 1 base remained unmatched. The CDR3 loop reads CASSLTSGGVGANVLTF. The DNA of the CDR3 is TGTGCCAGCAGTTTGACTAGCGGGGGGGTTGGGGCCAACGTCCTGACTTTC.

The rearrangement uses TRBV2 and TRBJ2-5; D remains ambiguous. The germline CDR1 and CDR2 sequences are SNHLY and FYNNEI. The CDR3 has 12 residues. V shed 8 bases and J shed 6 bases, with 13 bases lying between them. The CDR3 protein is CASGSNQKTQYF. CDR3 DNA: TGTGCCAGCGGTAGTAATCAAAAGACCCAGTACTTC.

Comment on this clonotype: No conserved phenylalanine or tryptophan ends this CDR3, so it is likely a read error. This chain joins TRBV28 and TRBJ1-1, with a possible D match to TRBD1 (6 bases). The CDR3 totals 15 residues. Deletions cut 7 bases from V and 3 bases from J, with 18 bases between. Germline V gene data show CDR1 as MDHEN and CDR2 as SYDVKM. The CDR3 region has the DNA TGTGCCAGCAAACCAACAGGGTTATGGGACACTGAAGCTTTCCTT. This codes for CASKPTGLWDTEAFL.

The genes are TRBV2 and TRBJ2-1; 12 positions agree with TRBD2. The CDR3 is made up of 17 amino acids. V was clipped by 3 bases and J by 0 bases; unmatched bases: 3. Germline CDR1 and CDR2: SNHLY and FYNNEI. CDR3 DNA sequence: TGTGCCAGCAGTGACGGACTAGCGGGGTCCTCCTACAATGAGCAGTTCTTC. Translation gives CASSDGLAGSSYNEQFF.

V and J are TRBV20-1 and TRBJ2-7, with D possibly matching TRBD1 (6 bases). V gave up 0 bases and J gave up 2 bases, with 11 bases separating them. The CDR3 length is 14 residues. The germline V gene encodes CDR1 DFQATT and CDR2 SNEGSKA (reference sequence). CDR3 sequence reads: CSARDEGQTYEQYF. The CDR3 DNA follows: TGCAGTGCTAGAGATGAAGGACAGACCTACGAGCAGTACTTC.

The chain is built from TRBV5-1 and TRBJ1-1; D not certain. Trimming left V 5 bases short and J 8 bases short, with 10 bases between. Germline V gene sequence: CDR1 SGHRS, CDR2 YFSETQ. The CDR3 has 11 amino acids. The CDR3 here is CASSQQGEAFF. CDR3 nucleotide sequence: TGCGCCAGCAGTCAACAAGGCGAAGCTTTCTTT.

This clonotype was detected a few times. This chain joins TRBV7-2 and TRBJ2-5; D unclear. CDR1 SGHTA and CDR2 FQGNSA come from the germline V gene. CDR3 length: 15 residues. The V end lost 5 bases, the J end lost 2 bases, and 15 bases lay between the germline ends. The CDR3 protein is CASSPGGSPQETQYF. CDR3 bases: TGTGCCAGCAGCCCTGGTGGGTCCCCACAAGAGACCCAGTACTTC.

In this sample, this clonotype turned up a few times. This sequence joins TRBV19 and TRBJ2-1, with D possibly matching TRBD1 (6 bases). The germline V and J ends were trimmed by 5 bases and 2 bases, with 10 bases remaining between them. The CDR3 consists of 14 residues. The germline gives CDR1 LNHDA, CDR2 SQIVND (reference sequence). CDR3 sequence (DNA): TGTGCCAGTAGTGTAGGACAGCCCTACAATGAGCAGTTCTTC. Amino acids: CASSVGQPYNEQFF.

Regarding this clonotype: A read error is possible here, since a much larger clone lies one base away. The V and J genes are TRBV3-2 and TRBJ2-1; the D call in the table, TRBD2, was not verified against the DNA. TRBV3-2 is reported as a pseudogene. This CDR3 comprises 16 residues. The DNA of the CDR3 is TGTGCCAGCAGTCCCCGGAGTAGCGGGGGGCCGGGAGAGCAGTTCTTC. Amino acids: CASSPRSSGGPGEQFF.

This clonotype has a count of ten or more. J is TRBJ2-7 and V is TRBV3-1; possibly TRBD2 for D (5 bases). The CDR3 spans 15 residues. Germline V lookup: CDR1 LGHDT, CDR2 YNNKEL (reference sequence). Deletions cut 0 bases from V and 0 bases from J, with 9 bases between. CDR3 nucleotide sequence: TGTGCCAGCAGCCAAGAAGGTGGGAGCTCCTACGAGCAGTACTTC. Encoded protein: CASSQEGGSSYEQYF.

This clonotype was observed at least ten times. As DNA, the CDR3 is TGTGCCAGCTCACGGGAGGGGCAGAACACTGAAGCTTTCTTT. Translated: CASSREGQNTEAFF. The rearrangement uses TRBV18 and TRBJ1-1; perhaps TRBD1 as D (5 bases). V dropped 4 bases and J dropped 1 base, with 10 bases sitting between them. The length of the CDR3 is 14 residues. Per the germline V gene, CDR1 is KGHSH and CDR2 is LQKENI.